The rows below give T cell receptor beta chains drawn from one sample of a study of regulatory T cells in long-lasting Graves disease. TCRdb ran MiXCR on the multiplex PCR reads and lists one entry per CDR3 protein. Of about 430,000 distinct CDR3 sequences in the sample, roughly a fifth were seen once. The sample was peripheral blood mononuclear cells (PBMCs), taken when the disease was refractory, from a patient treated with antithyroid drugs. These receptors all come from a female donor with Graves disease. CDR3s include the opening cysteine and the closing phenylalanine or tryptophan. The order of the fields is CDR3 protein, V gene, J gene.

CDR3: CSIRTGSNQPQHF; V: TRBV29-1; J: TRBJ1-5
CDR3: CSARIYRTGGETQYF; V: TRBV20-1; J: TRBJ2-5
CDR3: CASSQGDRENSPLHF; V: TRBV14; J: TRBJ1-6
CDR3: CASQGRGNYGYTF; V: TRBV5-8; J: TRBJ1-2
CDR3: CAWSVLDRDITEAFF; V: TRBV30; J: TRBJ1-1
CDR3: CASSLGQGNGELFF; V: TRBV7-8; J: TRBJ2-2
CDR3: CASSLGTSGKETQYF; V: TRBV28; J: TRBJ2-5
CDR3: CASSSRDRGRREQYF; V: TRBV12-3/TRBV12-4; J: TRBJ2-7
CDR3: CASSARLASSTDTQYF; V: TRBV28; J: TRBJ2-3
CDR3: CASCTKQGAYYGYTF; V: TRBV5-6; J: TRBJ1-2
CDR3: CASSLTGPTEAFF; V: TRBV5-1; J: TRBJ1-1
CDR3: CASSFFGSYEQYF; V: TRBV28; J: TRBJ2-7
CDR3: CASSRIHRDPYGQYF; V: TRBV6-2/TRBV6-3; J: TRBJ2-7
CDR3: CASSEEDNVRGNQPQHF; V: TRBV25-1; J: TRBJ1-5
CDR3: CATSREDTGAYEQYF; V: TRBV15; J: TRBJ2-7
CDR3: CASSWDTRPQHF; V: TRBV7-2; J: TRBJ1-5
CDR3: CASSSWGQETQYF; V: TRBV7-9; J: TRBJ2-5
CDR3: CASSFSKVSEAFF; V: TRBV28; J: TRBJ1-1
CDR3: CASSSDKGFNQPQHF; V: TRBV7-9; J: TRBJ1-5
CDR3: CASSPVMAGGSDTQYF; V: TRBV28; J: TRBJ2-3
CDR3: CATSEAGESYNEQFF; V: TRBV15; J: TRBJ2-1
CDR3: CAISTGENLDEQFF; V: TRBV19; J: TRBJ2-1
CDR3: CASSYSPPGSHEQYF; V: TRBV6-2/TRBV6-3; J: TRBJ2-7
CDR3: CAISEQPYEQYF; V: TRBV10-3; J: TRBJ2-7
CDR3: CASSQDVLRGQGYF; V: TRBV3-1; J: TRBJ2-5
CDR3: CTSSPTGNTEAFF; V: TRBV7-3; J: TRBJ1-1
CDR3: CASIHNDRDRDQPQHF; V: TRBV28; J: TRBJ1-5
CDR3: CASSSGQGFRTDTQYF; V: TRBV5-1; J: TRBJ2-3
CDR3: CASSLAIRGSTGELFF; V: TRBV5-1; J: TRBJ2-2
CDR3: CASSLALGGVGETQYF; V: TRBV7-8; J: TRBJ2-5
CDR3: CASSLSGSGDTQYF; V: TRBV7-8; J: TRBJ2-3
CDR3: CASSLTGTEGGYTF; V: TRBV7-9; J: TRBJ1-2
CDR3: CAWGLGRGGGNTIYF; V: TRBV30; J: TRBJ1-3
CDR3: CSRGGTQGAQYF; V: TRBV20-1; J: TRBJ2-5
CDR3: CRVGQGAQETQYF; V: TRBV20-1; J: TRBJ2-5
CDR3: CASSVRATRETQYF; V: TRBV5-1; J: TRBJ2-5
CDR3: CAIGSPYGQYF; V: TRBV6-4; J: TRBJ2-7
CDR3: CATSESGQGAGTGELFF; V: TRBV24-1; J: TRBJ2-2
CDR3: CASSDWDRRPGYTF; V: TRBV2; J: TRBJ1-2
CDR3: CASRYPTGDYGYTF; V: TRBV28; J: TRBJ1-2
CDR3: CASSYSDPSGGGGTQYF; V: TRBV6-5; J: TRBJ2-3
CDR3: CASSLTHGAGGSYNEQFF; V: TRBV7-3; J: TRBJ2-1
CDR3: CASSARVGTEAFF; V: TRBV6-2/TRBV6-3; J: TRBJ1-1
CDR3: CAWSVPGRTEAFF; V: TRBV30; J: TRBJ1-1
CDR3: CASRLDSSKSQETQYF; V: TRBV28; J: TRBJ2-5
CDR3: CASRRRAETQYF; V: TRBV6-1; J: TRBJ2-5
CDR3: CASSLGAGPVGEPQYF; V: TRBV7-9; J: TRBJ2-7
CDR3: CASRDRGRTGELFF; V: TRBV7-3; J: TRBJ2-2
CDR3: CASSEALSGREPQHF; V: TRBV2; J: TRBJ1-5
CDR3: CASSIWSRNTGELFF; V: TRBV19; J: TRBJ2-2
CDR3: CASSYSNLGFKSPLHF; V: TRBV10-3; J: TRBJ1-6
CDR3: CATSREQTRVGTYEQYF; V: TRBV15; J: TRBJ2-7
CDR3: CSVEDNAENTEAFF; V: TRBV29-1; J: TRBJ1-1
CDR3: CASRSSGQGLGGYTF; V: TRBV6-1; J: TRBJ1-2
CDR3: CASTSYRTDTDTQYF; V: TRBV2; J: TRBJ2-3
CDR3: CASSPHRVTVGELFF; V: TRBV19; J: TRBJ2-2
CDR3: CASSEGGQGTVEQYF; V: TRBV2; J: TRBJ2-7
CDR3: CSARKAGELFF; V: TRBV20-1; J: TRBJ2-2
CDR3: CASSRTGDTQYF; V: TRBV7-9; J: TRBJ2-3